These T cell receptor beta chains were read from a single sample in a study of T-cell reconstitution after alpha-beta-depleted transplantation in children. TCRdb re-called the PCR reads with MiXCR, one entry per CDR3 protein. The data contain about 610,000 distinct CDR3 sequences, roughly a tenth of them singletons. The sequences come from PBMCs from the stem cell graft donor, collected from the stem cell graft. Every receptor here comes from a human donor who donated a stem cell graft to a child with acute myeloid leukemia. The conserved cysteine and the conserved F or W are not part of the CDR3 here. Fields, in order: V gene, J gene, CDR3 protein.

TRBV4-3	TRBJ2-3	ASGPQARSDTQY
TRBV5-1	TRBJ1-3	ASSLFPASGNTIY
TRBV6-1	TRBJ2-1	ASSVSQGGVNEQF
TRBV7-9	TRBJ2-1	ASSLALPGGNEQF
TRBV29-1	TRBJ2-5	SVGVTGGTQY
TRBV12-3/TRBV12-4	TRBJ2-1	ASTPRGSSYNEQF
TRBV29-1	TRBJ2-7	SVEVPGGSGSTAFKQY
TRBV18	TRBJ2-3	ASSLQRTTSTDTQY
TRBV10-3	TRBJ2-1	AIRGLAEYNEQF
TRBV6-2/TRBV6-3	TRBJ2-1	ASRPSGNHNEQF
TRBV6-2/TRBV6-3	TRBJ2-1	ASSPPSGRLGNEQF
TRBV20-1	TRBJ1-2	SADTGTGADGYT
TRBV12-3/TRBV12-4	TRBJ2-1	ASSKTSAFYNEQF
TRBV6-1	TRBJ2-7	ASTPPGQRDYEQY
TRBV3-1	TRBJ2-1	ASSQDPPASGSSYNEQF
TRBV24-1	TRBJ2-5	ATSVRTGAQETQY